The next 20 T cell receptor beta chains were all read from a single sample in a study of blood T cell repertoires in COVID-19. The data were produced by immunoSEQ multiplex PCR, yet TCRdb's version contains in-frame clones alone and is incomplete. This table has about 230,000 clones, around nine tenths appearing once. What was sequenced was peripheral blood. The source of these receptors is a woman between 18 and 30 years old who had recovered from COVID-19.

J is TRBJ1-2 and V is TRBV28; no clear D gene. Between the trimmed V and J ends, which lost 2 bases and 1 base, there was a span of 8 bases. The germline CDR1 and CDR2 sequences are MDHEN and SYDVKM. CDR3 length: 14 amino acids. The CDR3 DNA follows: TGTGCCAGCAGTTTAATAAATAATAACTATGGCTACACCTTC. Amino acids: CASSLINNNYGYTF.

The chain employs TRBV5-1 and TRBJ2-1, with TRBD2 identical over 8 bases. Germline CDR1 and CDR2: SGHRS and YFSETQ. V gave up 3 bases and J gave up 3 bases; unmatched junction bases: 5. This CDR3 has 15 amino acids. This CDR3 is CASSSAGGNYNEQFF. The DNA of the CDR3 is TGCGCCAGCAGCTCGGCGGGAGGAAACTACAATGAGCAGTTCTTC. Using reference TRBV5-1 and TRBJ2-1 for the parts outside the CDR3, the full variable domain is KAGVTQTPRYLIKTRGQQVTLSCSPISGHRSVSWYQQTPGQGLQFLFEYFSETQRNKGNFPGRFSGRQFSNSRSEMNVSTLELGDSALYLCASSSAGGNYNEQFFGPGTRLTVL.

The J gene is TRBJ1-6, the V gene TRBV16; 7 bases are shared with TRBD1. Germline CDR1 is KGHSY and CDR2 is FQNENV. With 0 bases clipped from V and 9 bases from J, the junction kept 20 bases outside the gene matches. This CDR3 spans 20 amino acids. As DNA, the CDR3 is TGTGCCAGCAGCCAATCGATGGACAGGATTCAACCCAAGGTGTTTTCACCCCTCCACTTT. It encodes CASSQSMDRIQPKVFSPLHF.

This clone appeared a few times. The chain combines TRBV9 with TRBJ2-7; D not resolved. Per germline, CDR1 SGDLS and CDR2 YYNGEE. This CDR3 spans 13 amino acids. V lost 2 bases, J lost 1 base, and 7 bases lay in between. CDR3 protein: CASSVGSSYEQYF. Here the CDR3 DNA reads TGTGCCAGCAGCGTGGGCAGTTCCTACGAGCAGTACTTC.

This chain links TRBV30 with TRBJ2-6; D perhaps matches TRBD1 (5 bases). The CDR3 covers 14 residues. CDR1 is GTSNPN, CDR2 SVGIG, per germline (reference sequence). Trimming left V 6 bases short and J 1 base short, with 10 bases between. The CDR3 reads CACGRGSGANVLTF. In DNA form, the CDR3 reads TGTGCCTGCGGAAGGGGATCTGGGGCCAACGTCCTGACTTTC.

The genes are TRBV6-2 or TRBV6-3 and TRBJ1-1; D not resolved. This CDR3 is built from 13 residues. The V gene's germline CDR1 is MNHEY and CDR2 SVGEGT. Trimming left V 4 bases short and J 2 bases short, with 8 bases between. The CDR3 DNA follows: TGTGCCAGCAGTTCTGGCTCAAACACTGAAGCTTTCTTT. Translated, it gives CASSSGSNTEAFF.

This clone was picked up a small number of times. V is TRBV19 and J is TRBJ1-1; no firm D call. With 2 bases removed from V and 12 bases from J, the gap between germline ends came to 13 bases. In germline, CDR1 is LNHDA, CDR2 SQIVND (reference sequence). The CDR3 is 12 residues long. The CDR3 here is CASSINSLDTFF. The CDR3 bases are TGTGCCAGTAGTATAAACAGTTTGGATACTTTCTTT. The full variable domain, completed using reference TRBV19 and TRBJ1-1, is DGGITQSPKYLFRKEGQNVTLSCEQNLNHDAMYWYRQDPGQGLRLIYYSQIVNDFQKGDIAEGYSVSREKKESFPLTVTSAQKNPTAFYLCASSINSLDTFFGQGTRLTVV.

In this sample, this clone turned up a few times. The rearrangement joins TRBV19 to TRBJ1-1, with a possible D match to TRBD1 (5 bases). Germline V lookup: CDR1 LNHDA, CDR2 SQIVND (reference sequence). Trimming left V 6 bases short and J 0 bases short, with 8 bases between. CDR3 length equals 13 residues. The CDR3 DNA sequence: TGTGCCAGTAGGGAACAGGTGAACACTGAAGCTTTCTTT. Amino acids: CASREQVNTEAFF.

CDR3 region: CASSYSGGRQETQYF. DNA of the CDR3: TGTGCCAGCAGTTATTCAGGGGGGCGACAAGAGACCCAGTACTTC. This chain connects TRBV28 to TRBJ2-5; D is possibly TRBD1 (7 bases). V shed 4 bases and J shed 2 bases, with 14 bases lying between them. CDR3 size: 15 residues. Germline V lookup: CDR1 MDHEN, CDR2 SYDVKM. The full variable domain, with the rest looked up from reference TRBV28 and TRBJ2-5, is DVKVTQSSRYLVKRTGEKVFLECVQDMDHENMFWYRQDPGLGLRLIYFSYDVKMKEKGDIPEGYSVSREKKERFSLILESASTNQTSMYLCASSYSGGRQETQYFGPGTRLLVL.

V and J are TRBV7-2 and TRBJ2-7, with a weak D call TRBD2 (6 bases). There are 13 residues in the CDR3. The germline V gene has CDR1 SGHTA and CDR2 FQGNSA. V lost 1 base and J 11 bases, leaving 15 bases between the germline ends. The CDR3 reads CASSLGIADREYF. The CDR3 region has the DNA TGTGCCAGCAGCTTAGGTATAGCGGATAGGGAGTACTTC.

The J gene is TRBJ2-3, the V gene TRBV2; D is unclear. CDR1 and CDR2 from the germline V gene are SNHLY and FYNNEI. Trimming cost V 4 bases and J 0 bases, with 11 bases left between them. The CDR3 runs 15 residues. CDR3 sequence (DNA): TGTGCCAGCAGTGGGTCAGAAGATAGCACAGATACGCAGTATTTT. This translates into CASSGSEDSTDTQYF.

The chain is built from TRBV5-6 and TRBJ2-7, with 7 positions matching TRBD1. The V segment lost 5 bases and the J segment 7 bases; nucleotides outside the gene matches: 6. CDR1 and CDR2 (germline): SGHDT, YYEEEE. The CDR3 sequence is 12 residues long. For the CDR3, the DNA is TGTGCCAGCAGGGAAGGGGGCGGGGAGCAGTACTTC. Translated, it gives CASREGGGEQYF.

The gene calls are TRBV18 and TRBJ2-5; TRBD2 might be the D (6 bases). Germline lookup yields CDR1 KGHSH and CDR2 LQKENI. This CDR3 comprises 16 residues. V was cut by 3 bases and J by 5 bases, with 19 bases left in between. The DNA for the CDR3 is TGTGCCAGCTCACCCCTAGCGAGTCTAAGCGGTGAGACCCAGTACTTC. This gives the protein CASSPLASLSGETQYF.

The chain uses TRBV9 and TRBJ2-7, with TRBD1 identical over 7 bases. J gave up 1 base and V 2 bases, and 3 bases lay outside the gene matches. The V gene's germline CDR1 is SGDLS and CDR2 YYNGEE. The CDR3 sequence is 14 residues long. In DNA form, the CDR3 reads TGTGCCAGCAGCGTCCGGGACAGTTCCTACGAGCAGTACTTC. Translating it yields CASSVRDSSYEQYF.

The gene calls are TRBV9 and TRBJ2-5; D possibly corresponds to TRBD1 (6 bases). V was shortened by 2 bases and J by 5 bases, with 16 bases between the two germline ends. Germline CDR1 SGDLS, CDR2 YYNGEE. This CDR3 comprises 15 residues. CDR3 region: CASSVFNREGETQYF. The CDR3 DNA sequence: TGTGCCAGCAGCGTGTTTAACAGGGAAGGGGAGACCCAGTACTTC. Full variable domain (rest looked up from reference TRBV9 and TRBJ2-5): DSGVTQTPKHLITATGQRVTLRCSPRSGDLSVYWYQQSLDQGLQFLIQYYNGEERAKGNILERFSAQQFPDLHSELNLSSLELGDSALYFCASSVFNREGETQYFGPGTRLLVL.

This sequence joins TRBV29-1 and TRBJ2-5; TRBD2 is a possible D gene (6 bases). The germline V gene encodes CDR1 SQVTM and CDR2 ANQGSEA. Trimming shortened V by 0 bases and J by 13 bases, and 24 bases separated the two germline ends. The CDR3 is 15 amino acids. CDR3 sequence (DNA): TGCAGCGTTGAAGATAGCGGCAGGAGCGATTCCTTGTTGTACTTC. Its protein product is CSVEDSGRSDSLLYF.

The gene calls are TRBV19 and TRBJ2-1, with 9 nucleotides matching TRBD1. J was trimmed by 9 bases and V by 5 bases; bases with no gene match: 8. The length of the CDR3 is 14 residues. CDR1 and CDR2 from the germline V gene are LNHDA and SQIVND (reference sequence). The CDR3, as DNA: TGTGCCAGTAGTCAGGACAGGGGAGGGGGTGAGCAGTTCTTC. It yields the protein CASSQDRGGGEQFF.

The chain has TRBV4-1 and TRBJ1-5, with 7 bases that match TRBD1. This CDR3 has 14 residues. Trimming cost V 3 bases and J 3 bases; bases outside gene matches: 2. In germline, CDR1 is MGHRA, CDR2 YSYEKL. CDR3 DNA sequence: TGCGCCAGCAGCCACACAGGGGACAATCAGCCCCAGCATTTT. Protein: CASSHTGDNQPQHF.

The chain has TRBV11-2 and TRBJ1-1; D possibly corresponds to TRBD1 (5 bases). Germline V CDR1 and CDR2: SGHAT, FQNNGV. Trimming cost V 1 base and J 3 bases, with 12 bases left between them. The CDR3 runs 15 residues. Here the CDR3 DNA reads TGTGCCAGCAGCTTAGGAGGCGGGGGGTACACTGAAGCTTTCTTT. Its protein product is CASSLGGGGYTEAFF.

J is TRBJ1-1 and V is TRBV19, with 7 bases that match TRBD1. Germline trimming cut 10 bases from V and 5 bases from J; bases unmatched to any gene: 13. The CDR3 totals 14 residues. Germline CDR1 reads LNHDA; CDR2 reads SQIVND (reference sequence). The CDR3 DNA sequence: TGTGCCACCCGGTGGGTAGGGGGCCAAACTGAAGCTTTCTTT. Translating gives CATRWVGGQTEAFF.